The T cell receptor (beta chain) under discussion was sequenced for a study of T cells in Graves' hyperthyroidism and ophthalmopathy. Regions amplified from RNA transcripts were the TCR beta CDR3 regions. First-round RT-PCR with HTBI primers amplified the TCR CDR3 region. TCRdb reprocessed the multiplex PCR reads via MiXCR and lists one record per CDR3 protein. The table shows roughly 250,000 distinct CDR3 sequences, with around 17% occurring only once. The CDR3 consists of 15 residues. Germline lookup yields CDR1 SGHAT and CDR2 FQNNGV. Deletions cut 3 bases from V and 6 bases from J, with 16 bases between.

This receptor was taken from a woman in her late teens or twenties with Graves' ophthalmopathy. Sequenced sample: blood. The chain is built from TRBV11-2 and TRBJ2-3; D may be TRBD2 (5 bases). The CDR3 sequence is CASSLFPKDSDTQYF. The CDR3 coding sequence is TGTGCCAGCAGCTTGTTCCCCAAGGACTCCGATACGCAGTATTTT.